In this sample, the clone carrying this T cell receptor (beta chain) turned up a few times. Its target is not known. The data originate from a study of identical twins. Each cDNA held unique molecular identifiers, and template switching gave it a universal primer site. MiXCR was run by TCRdb on the 5' RACE reads, yielding one entry per CDR3 protein. The sample includes 420,000 or so distinct CDR3 sequences, approximately 18% seen only once; the top ten take around 10%. Study conclusions and caveats: Twin pairs' shared out-of-frame alpha sequences were enriched in low generation probability. Clonotypes of the beta chain that were abundant in cord blood carried fewer insertions (memory repertoires showed none). Possibly, invariant MAIT and iNKT cells partly confounded zero-insertion analyses.

CDR3 size: 16 residues. Germline lookup yields CDR1 DFQATT and CDR2 SNEGSKA (reference sequence). The V segment lost 4 bases and the J segment 0 bases; nucleotides outside the gene matches: 7. The TCR originated in a man over 45 in good health. The chain links TRBV20-1 to TRBJ2-7, with 12 bases aligning to TRBD2. The material sequenced was naive T cells sorted from blood. The CDR3: CSAIGPGLAGSYEQYF. The CDR3 bases are TGCAGTGCTATAGGACCGGGACTAGCGGGCTCCTACGAGCAGTACTTC.